These 4 T cell receptor beta chains were sequenced from one sample in a study of T-cell reconstitution after alpha-beta-depleted transplantation in children (dated by TCRdb to 2016 to 2017). This specimen's treatment or condition label, interpreted: allogeneic hematopoietic cell transplantation with graft depleted of TCRalphabeta T cells and CD19 B cells. The method was PCR. The sample was run on an Illumina HiSeq 2500. TCR library preparation used molecular barcoding, with unique molecular identifiers applied to normalize quantification of the TCRbeta repertoire. TCRdb ran its own pipeline on the public reads, namely fastp trimming at Q25 and MiXCR clone calling, and kept in-frame beta chains. Rows with a matching CDR3 protein are joined into one entry that keeps the most common DNA and genes. This sample comprises 250,000 to 300,000 distinct CDR3 sequences, around a tenth of them detected only once. The top ten clonotypes cover roughly a quarter of the sample.

The input for sequencing was peripheral blood, taken 180 days after TCRalphabeta/CD19-depleted stem cell transplant. These receptors originate from a male patient between 2 and 10 years old who had a stem cell transplant for chronic granulomatous disease, so the T cells may come from the graft donor.

Concerning this clonotype itself: A much larger clone differs by one base, so this may be a read error. The chain joins TRBV5-1 to TRBJ2-3, with a possible D match to TRBD1 (5 bases). The CDR3 runs 14 residues. Trimming took off 6 bases at V and 0 bases at J, with 11 bases between the two ends. Germline V gene lookup returns CDR1 SGHRS and CDR2 YFSETQ. CDR3 sequence: CASNRTGSTDTQYF. In DNA, the CDR3 is TGCGCCAGCAACAGGACCGGAAGCACAGATACGCAGTATTTT.

This clonotype has a count of ten or more. In nucleotides, the CDR3 is TGCAGTGCTAGTTACAGGGAAACTGAAGCTTTCTTT. Translated, it gives CSASYRETEAFF. This chain connects TRBV20-1 to TRBJ1-1; possibly TRBD1 for D (6 bases). From germline, CDR1 is DFQATT and CDR2 SNEGSKA (reference sequence). Trimming cost V 3 bases and J 5 bases, with 10 bases left between them. This CDR3 comprises 12 residues.

This clonotype was seen at least ten times. This sequence joins TRBV3-1 and TRBJ2-7, with 7 positions matching TRBD2. Germline CDR1 reads LGHDT; CDR2 reads YNNKEL (reference sequence). The CDR3 sequence is 15 residues long. Losses at the gene ends were 1 base for V and 3 bases for J; bases not matched to a gene: 6. CDR3 DNA sequence: TGTGCCAGCAGCCAAGTCGGGCTAGCGGACTACGAGCAGTACTTC. This sequence encodes CASSQVGLADYEQYF.

This clonotype was picked up many times. The rearrangement links TRBV4-1 to TRBJ1-1; 11 positions match TRBD1. There are 16 residues in the CDR3. CDR1 and CDR2 from the germline V gene are MGHRA and YSYEKL. The V and J ends lost 2 bases and 5 bases, in that order; junction bases with no gene match: 7. CDR3 DNA: TGCGCCAGCAGCCAATCGCACGGACAGGGGGCAACTGAAGCTTTCTTT. This encodes CASSQSHGQGATEAFF.